Listed here are 4 T cell receptor beta chains from one sample, sequenced in a study of yellow fever vaccine responses in identical twins. TCRdb re-called the RT-PCR reads with MiXCR, one entry per CDR3 protein. The top ten clones hold approximately 7.7% of a sample with about 18,000 distinct CDR3 sequences, roughly two thirds of them seen once. The specimen was T cells from blood (PBMCs), unsorted or a sorted subset (not recorded which), collected before or after yellow fever vaccination (not recorded which). Receptors originate from a woman between 18 and 29 years old who received the yellow fever vaccine.

This clonotype was seen a single time. The V and J genes are TRBV23-1 and TRBJ2-2; D call uncertain. TRBV23-1 falls under the ORF class, with uncertain function. This CDR3 region has 13 residues. V lost 4 bases to trimming and J lost 6 bases, with 9 bases between them. The DNA for the CDR3 is TGCGCCAGCAGTCTGACGGGTGCCGGGGAGCTGTTTTTT. Its protein is CASSLTGAGELFF.

This chain joins TRBV7-6 and TRBJ2-4; D is uncertain. Germline V gene data show CDR1 as SGHVS and CDR2 as FNYEAQ. Trimming shortened V by 4 bases and J by 1 base, and 8 bases separated the two germline ends. This CDR3 is built from 14 residues. Here the CDR3 reads CASSSGEAKNIQYF. Written as DNA, the CDR3 is TGTGCCAGCAGCTCCGGAGAGGCCAAAAACATTCAGTACTTC.

V gene TRBV2 combines with J gene TRBJ2-3; no firm D call. The CDR3 length is 12 residues. Trimming removed 1 base at V and 2 bases at J, with 1 base between. Germline assignment: CDR1 SNHLY and CDR2 FYNNEI. DNA of the CDR3: TGTGCCAGCAGTGAAGTCACAGATACGCAGTATTTT. Translating gives CASSEVTDTQYF.

The chain links TRBV5-4 to TRBJ2-1, with 10 positions matching TRBD2. The CDR3 consists of 15 residues. The V segment lost 4 bases and the J segment 8 bases; nucleotides outside the gene matches: 9. The germline V gene has CDR1 SGHNT and CDR2 YYREEE (reference sequence). The CDR3 DNA sequence: TGTGCCAGCAGCGCCCTAGCGGGAGCCCGGGATGAGCAGTTCTTC. Protein sequence: CASSALAGARDEQFF. Full variable domain (missing parts from reference TRBV5-4 and TRBJ2-1): ETGVTQSPTHLIKTRGQQVTLRCSSQSGHNTVSWYQQALGQGPQFIFQYYREEENGRGNFPPRFSGLQFPNYSSELNVNALELDDSALYLCASSALAGARDEQFFGPGTRLTVL.